This TCR beta chain was found in a study of molecular identifiers for immune sequencing clone quantification. Previously described methods and listed TCR primers produced bulk TCR libraries. TCRdb analysed the PCR reads with MiXCR anew, one entry per CDR3 protein. This sample has about 320,000 distinct CDR3 sequences, with roughly 23% found just once. At least ten counts were recorded for this clonotype. What it recognizes is unknown. This CDR3 region has 12 residues. Germline-derived CDR1 and CDR2 are DFQATT and SNEGSKA (reference sequence). Trimming pared 4 bases from V and 3 bases from J, leaving 9 bases between. Study outcomes and limitations: Clones above 20 RNA copies contained over 99% of effector molecules and under 1% of naive molecules.

With 10%, 30% or 50% of RNA, about 17,000 to 1,000,000 naive CD8 T cells were sequenced. Using a CD8+CD4-CCR7+CD45RA+ phenotype, naive CD8 T cells were sorted. This receptor was obtained from a human donor in good health. Some libraries in this study had Jurkat cell RNA spiked in. The V call is TRBV20-1, the J call TRBJ1-1; D remains ambiguous. Material for sequencing was naive CD8+ T cells from blood, with Jurkat cell RNA spiked in. Subset given: FACS-sorted CD8+CD4-CCR7+CD45RA+ naive T cells. The CDR3: CSAKTWDTEAFF. Here the CDR3 DNA reads TGCAGTGCTAAGACATGGGACACTGAAGCTTTCTTT.